The 3 T cell receptor beta chains below all came from one sample that was sequenced in a study of cytomegalovirus exposure and HLA in healthy donors. 13 Jbeta primers and 60 Vbeta primers were used for the PCR. TCRdb keeps only in-frame clones here, not all; method: immunoSEQ multiplex PCR. Here the sample spans approximately 130,000 clones, more than 70% being singletons. Sequencing was performed on PBMCs. The receptors shown here come from a man in his fifties or sixties in good health and CMV-seropositive.

This clone turned up a few times. The chain combines TRBV27 with TRBJ2-3, with 13 bases identical to TRBD2. Trimming cost V 4 bases and J 2 bases; bases outside gene matches: 3. CDR1 is MNHEY, CDR2 SMNVEV, per germline (reference sequence). The length of the CDR3 is 16 residues. The CDR3 sequence: CASSWTSGSYTDTQYF. The DNA for the CDR3 is TGTGCCAGCAGTTGGACTAGCGGGAGTTACACAGATACGCAGTATTTT.

This rearrangement joins TRBV10-2 to TRBJ1-5, with 11 bases aligning to TRBD1. This CDR3 comprises 16 residues. V dropped 2 bases and J dropped 6; count of bases not matched to a gene: 6. Per the germline V gene, CDR1 is WSHSY and CDR2 is SAAADI. The CDR3 reads CASSERDRGTSQPQHF. The CDR3 DNA reads TGCGCCAGCAGTGAGAGGGACAGGGGGACGTCTCAGCCCCAGCATTTT.

This clone was seen a single time. The chain is built from TRBV27 and TRBJ1-5; tentatively, D is TRBD1 (5 bases). This CDR3 contains 16 residues. Trimming stripped 8 bases from V and 1 base from J, with 18 bases between. Germline V gives CDR1 MNHEY, CDR2 SMNVEV (reference sequence). In DNA form, the CDR3 reads TGTGCCAGCCTCCCTACAGGAATCAGAAGCAATCAGCCCCAGCATTTT. This codes for CASLPTGIRSNQPQHF.